The clone carrying this TCR beta chain was counted once. The entry originates in a study of T cell changes during pregnancy in multiple sclerosis. Method: immunoSEQ multiplex PCR; TCRdb's copy keeps in-frame clones and lacks some. The sample yields approximately 92,000 clones, approximately 93% seen once. The sequence derives from a female donor with multiple sclerosis, enrolled in a pregnancy study. The sequencing used peripheral blood, collected after pregnancy.

The CDR3 nucleotides read TGTGCCAGCAGCCCGTTAGGGGAAGAGACCCAGTACTTC. Translation gives CASSPLGEETQYF. V is TRBV11-3 and J is TRBJ2-5; weak D call: TRBD1 (5 bases). This CDR3 region has 13 residues. Germline V gives CDR1 SGHNT, CDR2 YENEEA. The V end lost 5 bases, the J end lost 3 bases, and 10 bases lay between the germline ends.